The 31 T cell receptor beta chains listed next were all sequenced from one sample in a study of Ad26.COV2.S vaccination and SARS-CoV-2 variants. As for treatment: roughly 20 received Ad26.COV2.S at low or high dose, single or two shots; roughly 5 received placebo; per-sample allocation not given. It was on day 63 after the first vaccine or placebo injection that samples were taken. Assay used: immunoSEQ multiplex PCR; TCRdb lists only in-frame clones, some missing. The table lists about 480,000 clones, around nine tenths of them singletons, with around 13% in the top ten. The input for sequencing was peripheral blood, taken in a trial of Ad26.COV2.S vaccine versus placebo. These receptors originate from a person aged 18-65 years who received the Ad26.COV2.S COVID-19 vaccine or a placebo.

The genes are TRBV2 and TRBJ1-2, with D hard to call. This CDR3 has 12 residues. Germline V gene lookup returns CDR1 SNHLY and CDR2 FYNNEI. Trimming pared 5 bases from V and 4 bases from J, leaving 8 bases between. CDR3 residues: CASSRMSYGYTF. The CDR3 nucleotides are TGTGCCAGCAGTCGGATGAGCTATGGCTACACCTTC.

The chain has TRBV7-2 and TRBJ2-7, with D possibly being TRBD1 (5 bases). The V end lost 1 base, the J end lost 3 bases, and 13 bases lay between the germline ends. There are 15 residues in the CDR3. Germline lookup yields CDR1 SGHTA and CDR2 FQGNSA. The CDR3 reads CASSLVAPQGYEQYF. The DNA for the CDR3 is TGTGCCAGCAGCTTAGTGGCCCCGCAGGGCTACGAGCAGTACTTC.

The chain couples TRBV30 to TRBJ2-1; 10 bases are shared with TRBD1. Germline trimming cut 4 bases from V and 7 bases from J; bases unmatched to any gene: 13. The germline gives CDR1 GTSNPN, CDR2 SVGIG (reference sequence). This CDR3 region has 16 residues. This CDR3 reads CAWNTLGGQGRNEQFF. The CDR3 DNA reads as TGTGCCTGGAACACCCTCGGGGGACAGGGGAGGAATGAGCAGTTCTTC.

The V call is TRBV11-3, the J call TRBJ2-7, with D perhaps being TRBD1 or TRBD2 (5 bases each). The V end lost 5 bases, the J end lost 2 bases, and 16 bases lay between the germline ends. Looked up from germline, CDR1 is SGHNT and CDR2 is YENEEA. This CDR3 region has 15 residues. Here the CDR3 reads CASSQSPGPTYEQYF. As DNA, the CDR3 is TGTGCCAGCAGCCAATCTCCGGGACCAACCTACGAGCAGTACTTC.

With regard to this clone: Other DNA sequences within the sample encode an identical CDR3. This chain links TRBV5-1 with TRBJ2-7; D not certain. Germline CDR1 SGHRS, CDR2 YFSETQ. The CDR3 totals 12 residues. Trimming took 5 bases from V and 1 from J, leaving 7 bases between them. The CDR3, as DNA: TGCGCCAGCAGACCGGATTCCTACGAGCAGTACTTC. Protein: CASRPDSYEQYF.

The rearrangement uses TRBV28 and TRBJ2-1; D perhaps matches TRBD2 (5 bases). V was pared by 2 bases and J by 6 bases, with 11 bases between. This CDR3 region has 14 residues. CDR1 is MDHEN, CDR2 SYDVKM, per germline. The CDR3 region has the DNA TGTGCCAGCAGTTTAGACCAGGCGGGCAATGAGCAGTTCTTC. As protein: CASSLDQAGNEQFF.

The rearrangement uses TRBV28 and TRBJ2-1; D gene ambiguous. V shed 6 bases and J shed 1 base, with 19 bases lying between them. There are 17 residues in the CDR3. CDR1 and CDR2 (germline): MDHEN, SYDVKM. CDR3 nucleotides: TGTGCCAGCAGGCCCCTGGGGTCTTTTGGTTCCTACAATGAGCAGTTCTTC. Residues: CASRPLGSFGSYNEQFF.

The chain is built from TRBV28 and TRBJ2-5, with TRBD2 identical over 14 bases. CDR1 and CDR2 from the germline V gene are MDHEN and SYDVKM. The CDR3 loop spans 18 amino acids. V was pared by 5 bases and J by 2 bases, with 10 bases of the junction left unmatched. Here the CDR3 reads CASSLGTSGGGGQETQYF. The CDR3 region has the DNA TGTGCCAGCAGTCTGGGGACTAGCGGGGGAGGTGGGCAAGAGACCCAGTACTTC.

V and J are TRBV28 and TRBJ1-5; 7 bases are a match to TRBD1. Germline CDR1 and CDR2: MDHEN and SYDVKM. The CDR3 length is 13 residues. The DNA of the CDR3 is TGTGCGGCAGGGGGTTATAGCAATCAGCCCCAGCATTTT. As protein: CAAGGYSNQPQHF.

This clone occurred a few times. DNA of the CDR3: TGTGCCAGCAGCTTAGGGCCCGGGGAAGCCTACAATGAGCAGTTCTTC. Its translation: CASSLGPGEAYNEQFF. The chain links TRBV7-2 to TRBJ2-1; D might be TRBD2 (5 bases). V was trimmed by 1 base and J by 2 bases, leaving 12 bases between them. This CDR3 comprises 16 residues. CDR1 SGHTA and CDR2 FQGNSA come from the germline V gene.

The CDR3 loop is CASSPAGFDTIYF. DNA of the CDR3: TGTGCCAGTAGTCCCGCGGGGTTCGACACCATATATTTT. The V and J genes are TRBV19 and TRBJ1-3; D is uncertain. The length of the CDR3 is 13 residues. Germline assignment: CDR1 LNHDA and CDR2 SQIVND (reference sequence). V was shortened by 5 bases and J by 8 bases, with 13 bases between the two germline ends.

This clone was seen a handful of times. The chain links TRBV4-1 to TRBJ2-1, with TRBD2 matching 10 bases. Germline-derived CDR1 and CDR2 are MGHRA and YSYEKL. The CDR3 sequence is 19 residues long. With 4 bases clipped from V and 5 bases from J, the junction kept 17 bases outside the gene matches. Written as DNA, the CDR3 is TGCGCCAGCAGCCTAACGCTTCCCCCAGCCGGACTAGCGGACAATGAGCAGTTCTTC. It specifies CASSLTLPPAGLADNEQFF.

The chain recombines TRBV27 with TRBJ1-1; no reliable D call. The CDR3 is made up of 14 amino acids. Germline V lookup: CDR1 MNHEY, CDR2 SMNVEV (reference sequence). V lost 3 bases, J lost 1 base, and 9 bases lay in between. The CDR3 loop is CASSFASGNTEAFF. The CDR3 region has the DNA TGTGCCAGCAGTTTCGCCTCGGGGAACACTGAAGCTTTCTTT.

The chain uses TRBV30 and TRBJ2-3, with 9 bases aligning to TRBD2. Per germline, CDR1 GTSNPN and CDR2 SVGIG (reference sequence). V lost 0 bases and J lost 7; bases outside the gene matches: 8. The CDR3 is 15 amino acids. CDR3 DNA: TGTGCCTGGAGTGTACCGGGGCGGGAGGGGAATACGCAGTATTTT. Encoded protein: CAWSVPGREGNTQYF. Drawing the rest from reference TRBV30 and TRBJ2-3, the complete variable domain is SQTIHQWPATLVQPVGSPLSLECTVEGTSNPNLYWYRQAAGRGLQLLFYSVGIGQISSEVPQNLSASRPQDRQFILSSKKLLLSDSGFYLCAWSVPGREGNTQYFGPGTRLTVL.

The chain recombines TRBV19 with TRBJ2-3; no clear D. With 7 bases removed from V and 3 bases from J, the gap between germline ends came to 8 bases. The CDR3 runs 12 residues. Germline V gives CDR1 LNHDA, CDR2 SQIVND (reference sequence). CDR3 DNA sequence: TGTGCCAGTATGTCGAAGACAGATACGCAGTATTTT. This translates into CASMSKTDTQYF.

This clone appeared once. The rearrangement links TRBV7-9 to TRBJ1-1, with D possibly TRBD1 on 5 matching bases. The CDR3 runs to 15 residues. Germline-derived CDR1 and CDR2 are SEHNR and FQNEAQ (reference sequence). The V and J ends lost 5 bases and 0 bases respectively, with 13 bases between them. CDR3 nucleotides: TGTGCCAGCAGCCCCCTGGGGGGAGTGAACACTGAAGCTTTCTTT. Its protein product is CASSPLGGVNTEAFF.

The rearrangement joins TRBV4-3 to TRBJ1-1; 8 bases map to TRBD1. In germline, CDR1 is LGHNA, CDR2 YSLEER. This CDR3 region has 15 residues. Losses at the gene ends were 0 bases for V and 5 bases for J; bases not matched to a gene: 5. CDR3 region: CASSQDQGARTEAFF. In nucleotides, the CDR3 is TGCGCCAGCAGCCAAGATCAGGGGGCGAGGACTGAAGCTTTCTTT.

This clone was seen a single time. The V call is TRBV4-1, the J call TRBJ1-1, with D hard to call. This CDR3 is 14 amino acids long. Germline CDR1 MGHRA, CDR2 YSYEKL. Deletions cut 1 base from V and 0 bases from J, with 6 bases between. CDR3 sequence reads: CASSQVELNTEAFF. CDR3 in DNA: TGCGCCAGCAGCCAAGTGGAGCTGAACACTGAAGCTTTCTTT.

The V and J genes are TRBV27 and TRBJ2-1; either TRBD1 or TRBD2 may supply D (5 bases each). The CDR3 loop spans 14 amino acids. Trimming removed 1 base from V and 8 bases from J, with 12 bases in between. Germline V gene lookup returns CDR1 MNHEY and CDR2 SMNVEV (reference sequence). CDR3 in DNA: TGTGCCAGCAGTTTATGGGGGACCCCCCATGAGCAGTTCTTC. It is translated as CASSLWGTPHEQFF.

The chain employs TRBV5-1 and TRBJ2-7, with D perhaps matching TRBD1 or TRBD2 (5 bases each). Trimming pared 4 bases from V and 2 bases from J, leaving 10 bases between. The CDR3 is 13 residues long. CDR1 and CDR2 from the germline V gene are SGHRS and YFSETQ. CDR3 protein: CASSARGAYEQYF. CDR3 nucleotide sequence: TGCGCCAGCAGCGCCCGGGGCGCCTACGAGCAGTACTTC. The full variable domain, with the rest looked up from reference TRBV5-1 and TRBJ2-7, is KAGVTQTPRYLIKTRGQQVTLSCSPISGHRSVSWYQQTPGQGLQFLFEYFSETQRNKGNFPGRFSGRQFSNSRSEMNVSTLELGDSALYLCASSARGAYEQYFGPGTRLTVT.

This rearrangement joins TRBV28 to TRBJ2-4; D is possibly TRBD1 (6 bases). Trimming cost V 6 bases and J 2 bases, with 17 bases left between them. Germline lookup yields CDR1 MDHEN and CDR2 SYDVKM. There are 16 residues in the CDR3. Here the CDR3 reads CASSLTGLKTKNIQYF. The CDR3 nucleotides are TGTGCCAGCAGCCTTACAGGGTTAAAAACCAAAAACATTCAGTACTTC.

The chain joins TRBV2 to TRBJ1-1; D uncertain. The V gene lost 3 bases and the J gene lost 6 bases, with 17 bases spanning the gap. There are 15 residues in the CDR3. CDR1 is SNHLY, CDR2 FYNNEI, per germline. CDR3 sequence (DNA): TGTGCCAGCAGTGATGCTCCTTTCGGGATAGCTGAAGCTTTCTTT. Translated: CASSDAPFGIAEAFF.

V is TRBV5-4 and J is TRBJ2-1; D unresolved. The CDR3 runs to 13 residues. Between the trimmed V and J ends, which lost 4 bases and 8 bases, there was a span of 13 bases. CDR1 and CDR2 (germline): SGHNT, YYREEE (reference sequence). The CDR3: CASSVGRADEQFF. The CDR3 nucleotides read TGTGCCAGCAGCGTTGGCCGGGCGGATGAGCAGTTCTTC. The full variable domain, in which reference TRBV5-4 and TRBJ2-1 provide the parts outside the CDR3, is ETGVTQSPTHLIKTRGQQVTLRCSSQSGHNTVSWYQQALGQGPQFIFQYYREEENGRGNFPPRFSGLQFPNYSSELNVNALELDDSALYLCASSVGRADEQFFGPGTRLTVL.

The genes are TRBV9 and TRBJ1-3, with D possibly TRBD1 on 5 matching bases. The CDR3 spans 14 residues. Germline V CDR1 and CDR2: SGDLS, YYNGEE. Trimming shortened V by 4 bases and J by 11 bases, and 19 bases separated the two germline ends. In DNA form, the CDR3 reads TGTGCCAGCAGCCGCTGGGACCTCGGTCTCGCCATATATTTT. Protein: CASSRWDLGLAIYF.

This rearrangement joins TRBV4-1 to TRBJ1-2; 7 positions agree with TRBD1. V was clipped by 3 bases and J by 6 bases; unmatched bases: 4. The CDR3 totals 13 residues. Germline values: CDR1 MGHRA, CDR2 YSYEKL. The CDR3 sequence: CASSQLTGDGYTF. CDR3 in DNA: TGCGCCAGCAGCCAGCTCACAGGGGATGGCTACACCTTC.

The chain is built from TRBV2 and TRBJ2-3, with TRBD2 matching 14 bases. The CDR3 is made up of 16 amino acids. The V segment lost 6 bases and the J segment 2 bases; nucleotides outside the gene matches: 4. Germline-derived CDR1 and CDR2 are SNHLY and FYNNEI. CDR3 sequence reads: CASRGLAGVHTDTQYF. CDR3 bases: TGTGCCAGCAGGGGACTAGCGGGAGTGCACACAGATACGCAGTATTTT.

This rearrangement joins TRBV7-3 to TRBJ1-6; perhaps TRBD1 as D (5 bases). Trimming shortened V by 2 bases and J by 7 bases, and 12 bases separated the two germline ends. This CDR3 spans 15 amino acids. Germline CDR1 SGHTA, CDR2 FQGTGA. CDR3 sequence: CASSLVGRGNSPLHF. CDR3 DNA sequence: TGTGCCAGCAGCTTAGTGGGACGGGGGAATTCACCCCTCCACTTT.

This chain connects TRBV12-3 or TRBV12-4 to TRBJ1-1; no clear D gene. The CDR3 has 12 residues. The V end was cut by 6 bases, the J end by 10 bases, with 15 bases between. The CDR3 loop reads CASSPGGGRAFF. The DNA of the CDR3 is TGTGCCAGCAGCCCCGGTGGAGGGCGAGCTTTCTTT.

The chain's CDR3 is CAIREDRTYNEQFF. DNA of the CDR3: TGTGCCATCAGGGAGGACAGAACCTACAATGAGCAGTTCTTC. The chain joins TRBV10-3 to TRBJ2-1; maybe TRBD1 (6 bases). Trimming stripped 6 bases from V and 2 bases from J, with 11 bases between. Per germline, CDR1 ENHRY and CDR2 SYGVKD. This CDR3 comprises 14 residues.

The chain combines TRBV5-6 with TRBJ1-6, with a weak D call TRBD1 (5 bases). V lost 4 bases to trimming and J lost 0 bases, with 5 bases between them. The CDR3 contains 14 residues. Germline-derived CDR1 and CDR2 are SGHDT and YYEEEE. Here the CDR3 reads CASSGGSYNSPLHF. As DNA, the CDR3 is TGTGCCAGCAGCGGGGGCTCCTATAATTCACCCCTCCACTTT.

The chain has TRBV7-9 and TRBJ2-7; TRBD1 matches 8 bases. Germline assignment: CDR1 SEHNR and CDR2 FQNEAQ (reference sequence). CDR3 length: 14 residues. Trimming at V came to 6 bases and at J to 2 bases, leaving 6 bases not matched to a gene. The CDR3 reads CASSPDRVTYEQYF. CDR3 DNA sequence: TGTGCCAGCAGTCCGGACAGGGTGACCTACGAGCAGTACTTC.